The present T cell receptor (beta chain) was sequenced within a study of cytomegalovirus exposure and HLA in healthy donors. V was clipped by 6 bases and J by 1 base, with 12 bases between them. Germline V lookup: CDR1 MNHEY, CDR2 SMNVEV (reference sequence). The length of the CDR3 is 14 residues. Study outcomes and limitations: A prior analysis recorded that most TCR beta V segments were productive about 87% or about 30% of the time.

Worth noting for this clone: The antigen is undetermined.

Vbeta (60) and Jbeta (13) primers were used in the PCR. The method was immunoSEQ multiplex PCR; TCRdb's version includes in-frame clones alone and lacks a portion of them. In the table there are around 150,000 clones, roughly 80% of which are singletons. The clonotype comes from a male donor in good health and CMV-seronegative. The gene calls are TRBV27 and TRBJ1-1; D uncertain. The sequencing sample was made of PBMCs. The DNA of the CDR3 is TGTGCCAGCAGGCCCAGGTTGAAGAACACTGAAGCTTTCTTT. Translating it yields CASRPRLKNTEAFF.